The 29 T cell receptor beta chains below all came from one sample that was sequenced in a study of regulatory T cells in long-lasting Graves disease. Construction of TCR beta libraries relied on iRepertoire HTBI primers and on Arm-PCR targeting CDR3 regions. Each CDR3 protein is one row after TCRdb ran MiXCR on the multiplex PCR reads. This repertoire shows roughly 500,000 distinct CDR3 sequences, about a fifth found once; its top ten account for about 8.3%. Regarding time point: persistent/refractory GD, antithyroid drugs over 5 years with positive TRAb. PBMC-derived RNA was used for the TCR library. The specimen was peripheral blood mononuclear cells (PBMCs), collected when the disease was refractory, from a patient treated with antithyroid drugs. The source of these receptors is a female donor with Graves disease.

This clonotype was observed at least ten times. The genes are TRBV12-3 or TRBV12-4 and TRBJ1-1; D is unclear. Trimming cost V 6 bases and J 6 bases, with 20 bases left between them. This CDR3 spans 15 amino acids. This CDR3 reads CASRIGYGQRPEAFF. The DNA for the CDR3 is TGTGCCAGCAGGATAGGCTATGGTCAGCGGCCTGAAGCTTTCTTT.

The chain employs TRBV29-1 and TRBJ1-3; D possibly corresponds to TRBD1 (5 bases). With 7 bases removed from V and 0 bases from J, the gap between germline ends came to 28 bases. There are 19 residues in the CDR3. From germline, CDR1 is SQVTM and CDR2 ANQGSEA. The DNA of the CDR3 is TGCAGCGCTCAAATCGGCTCAGGGCTGGGCGGACGCTCTGGAAACACCATATATTTT. Encoded protein: CSAQIGSGLGGRSGNTIYF.

This clonotype appeared a few times. The rearrangement uses TRBV6-2 or TRBV6-3 and TRBJ2-3; 8 bases fit TRBD2. After removal of 5 bases from V and 3 bases from J, the junction contained 7 bases not matched to a gene. The CDR3 consists of 15 residues. Germline-derived CDR1 and CDR2 are MNHEY and SVGEGT. The CDR3 sequence: CASSQSGSVTDTQYF. CDR3 in DNA: TGTGCCAGCAGTCAGAGCGGGAGTGTAACAGATACGCAGTATTTT.

A few counts support this clonotype. This rearrangement joins TRBV19 to TRBJ1-2; 8 nucleotides line up with TRBD1. Germline CDR1 reads LNHDA; CDR2 reads SQIVND (reference sequence). Trimming cost V 6 bases and J 3 bases; bases outside gene matches: 9. The CDR3 is 15 residues long. As DNA, the CDR3 is TGTGCCAGTAGCAGGACAGGGAGAGGGGACTATGGCTACACCTTC. The encoded protein is CASSRTGRGDYGYTF.

This clonotype has a single count. The gene calls are TRBV7-9 and TRBJ2-6; TRBD2 might be the D (6 bases). The CDR3 sequence is 18 residues long. V lost 4 bases and J lost 0, with 16 bases in between. CDR1 SEHNR and CDR2 FQNEAQ come from the germline V gene (reference sequence). CDR3 nucleotides: TGTGCCAGCAGCTCCCCGGCGGGACGGCGCTCTGGGGCCAACGTCCTGACTTTC. This encodes CASSSPAGRRSGANVLTF.

This clonotype was found many times. The genes are TRBV19 and TRBJ2-6; D remains ambiguous. From germline, CDR1 is LNHDA and CDR2 SQIVND (reference sequence). The CDR3 spans 14 residues. Trimming took 2 bases from V and 2 from J, leaving 4 bases between them. In DNA, the CDR3 is TGTGCCAGTAGTATAAGAACTGGGGCCAACGTCCTGACTTTC. Protein product: CASSIRTGANVLTF.

The V gene is TRBV20-1, the J gene TRBJ1-5, with no clear D. Germline CDR1 reads DFQATT; CDR2 reads SNEGSKA (reference sequence). This CDR3 has 14 amino acids. V was shortened by 6 bases and J by 0 bases, with 12 bases between the two germline ends. CDR3 nucleotides: TGCAGTGCGTTTGACTTTTATAGCAATCAGCCCCAGCATTTT. Encoded protein: CSAFDFYSNQPQHF.

CDR3 sequence reads: CASSYYEASTNNEQFF. In DNA, the CDR3 is TGTGCCAGCAGTTACTACGAAGCCTCAACTAACAATGAGCAGTTCTTC. The rearrangement links TRBV6-2 or TRBV6-3 to TRBJ2-1, with D unresolved. The ends were cut back, 1 base at V and 5 bases at J, with 15 bases in the middle. The germline gives CDR1 MNHEY, CDR2 SVGEGT. The CDR3 covers 16 residues.

The chain has TRBV6-2 or TRBV6-3 and TRBJ1-6; D might be TRBD1 (5 bases). The CDR3 loop spans 15 amino acids. V was trimmed by 6 bases and J by 7 bases, leaving 16 bases between them. Germline CDR1 MNHEY, CDR2 SVGEGT. CDR3 DNA: TGTGCCAGCAGATTTGGAGGGGCGCGAAATTCACCCCTCCACTTT. This codes for CASRFGGARNSPLHF.

This clonotype was seen only a few times. V and J are TRBV27 and TRBJ2-7; D perhaps matches TRBD1 (6 bases). Germline V gives CDR1 MNHEY, CDR2 SMNVEV (reference sequence). The length of the CDR3 is 15 residues. Deletions cut 0 bases from V and 7 bases from J, with 16 bases between. CDR3 sequence (DNA): TGTGCCAGCAGTTTATCGGGGGCAGGGGCCTTAGAGCAGTACTTC. Translating it yields CASSLSGAGALEQYF.

This clonotype was seen at least ten times. The chain recombines TRBV12-3 or TRBV12-4 with TRBJ1-2; D uncertain. This CDR3 spans 14 amino acids. V dropped 2 bases and J dropped 5 bases, with 12 bases sitting between them. Here the CDR3 reads CASSLPLRQYGYTF. In nucleotides, the CDR3 is TGTGCCAGCAGTTTACCCCTAAGGCAATATGGCTACACCTTC.

This clonotype was seen just once. The chain has TRBV6-1 and TRBJ2-7, with 9 bases fitting TRBD1. The CDR3 has 18 amino acids. V shed 6 bases, J shed 1 base, and the junction held 16 bases outside the gene matches. From germline, CDR1 is MNHNS and CDR2 SASEGT. DNA of the CDR3: TGTGCCAGCAGCGTAACTAGCTCCGGACAGGGGAGGTCCTACGAGCAGTACTTC. It specifies CASSVTSSGQGRSYEQYF.

The chain uses TRBV7-8 and TRBJ1-3; D is perhaps TRBD1 (6 bases). The CDR3 covers 15 residues. V lost 5 bases, J lost 4 bases, and 15 bases lay in between. Germline V CDR1 and CDR2: SGHVS, FQNEAQ. CDR3 sequence (DNA): TGTGCCAGCAGCCCCCGGGAGGGGGACGGAAACACCATATATTTT. Protein product: CASSPREGDGNTIYF.

The rearrangement joins TRBV29-1 to TRBJ1-2; TRBD1 might be the D (5 bases). The CDR3 sequence is 13 residues long. Trimming left V 1 base short and J 8 bases short, with 14 bases between. Germline-derived CDR1 and CDR2 are SQVTM and ANQGSEA. CDR3 coding DNA: TGCAGCGTTGAAGCGATCGGGGCCCTGGGCTACACCTTC. Encoded protein: CSVEAIGALGYTF. Full variable domain (outside the CDR3, taken from reference TRBV29-1 and TRBJ1-2): SAVISQKPSRDICQRGTSLTIQCQVDSQVTMMFWYRQQPGQSLTLIATANQGSEATYESGFVIDKFPISRPNLTFSTLTVSNMSPEDSSIYLCSVEAIGALGYTFGSGTRLTVV.

This clonotype was counted many times. The J gene is TRBJ2-5, the V gene TRBV28; unclear D gene. The V and J ends lost 3 bases and 5 bases respectively, with 7 bases between them. CDR3 length: 12 residues. Germline loops: CDR1 MDHEN, CDR2 SYDVKM. The CDR3 bases are TGTGCCAGCAGTTTTAGTGAGGAGACCCAGTACTTC. Its translation is CASSFSEETQYF.

In this sample, this clonotype turned up many times. The V call is TRBV7-9, the J call TRBJ2-7; 9 bases line up with TRBD2. The V and J ends lost 3 bases and 7 bases, in that order; junction bases with no gene match: 7. There are 14 residues in the CDR3. Germline CDR1 is SEHNR and CDR2 is FQNEAQ (reference sequence). For the CDR3, the DNA is TGTGCCAGCAGCTTTAGCGGGAGAGAAGGGGAGCAGTACTTC. This codes for CASSFSGREGEQYF.

This clonotype was counted many times. The chain uses TRBV15 and TRBJ1-1, with a weak D call TRBD1 (5 bases). This CDR3 contains 13 residues. Per the germline V gene, CDR1 is LNHNV and CDR2 is YYDKDF (reference sequence). V dropped 5 bases and J dropped 1 base, with 8 bases sitting between them. CDR3 sequence: CATSAGPNTEAFF. CDR3 coding DNA: TGTGCCACCAGCGCGGGGCCGAACACTGAAGCTTTCTTT.

This clonotype was picked up many times. V usage is TRBV12-3 or TRBV12-4 and J usage is TRBJ2-2; 7 bases map to TRBD1. The CDR3 covers 14 residues. Trimming removed 6 bases from V and 6 bases from J; junction bases left unmatched: 7. As DNA, the CDR3 is TGTGCCAGCAGCCCCGGACAGGTACCCGGGGAGCTGTTTTTT. Translation gives CASSPGQVPGELFF.

This clonotype has at least ten counts. V usage is TRBV6-1 and J usage is TRBJ1-4; D is uncertain. This CDR3 region has 13 residues. CDR1 MNHNS and CDR2 SASEGT come from the germline V gene. Trimming took off 6 bases at V and 0 bases at J, with 5 bases between the two ends. The CDR3 region has the DNA TGTGCCAGCAGGGATGCAACTAATGAAAAACTGTTTTTT. It codes for CASRDATNEKLFF.

Worth noting for this clonotype: Mismatch with germline at one junction end may stem from a read error. V gene TRBV12-3 or TRBV12-4 combines with J gene TRBJ1-3; the D gene is possibly TRBD1 (5 bases). This CDR3 contains 11 residues. CDR3 region: CASSDAGTENF. The CDR3 nucleotides are TGTGCCAGCAGCGACGCCGGGACGGAGAATTTT.

This clonotype was observed at least ten times. The V gene is TRBV19, the J gene TRBJ2-5; no clear D gene. V was pared by 6 bases and J by 5 bases, with 13 bases between. This CDR3 is built from 13 residues. Germline V gene sequence: CDR1 LNHDA, CDR2 SQIVND (reference sequence). CDR3 sequence: CASSARNSETQYF. For the CDR3, the DNA is TGTGCCAGTAGCGCACGTAACTCGGAGACCCAGTACTTC.

The V gene is TRBV14, the J gene TRBJ2-7; 10 bases map to TRBD2. J was trimmed by 2 bases and V by 0 bases; bases with no gene match: 4. The CDR3 runs to 16 residues. Germline-derived CDR1 and CDR2 are SGHDN and FVKESK. The CDR3 loop reads CASSQDGSGRAYEQYF. The CDR3, as DNA: TGTGCCAGCAGCCAAGATGGCAGCGGGAGGGCCTACGAGCAGTACTTC.

The rearrangement links TRBV3-1 to TRBJ2-1; no clear D gene. The germline CDR1 and CDR2 sequences are LGHDT and YNNKEL (reference sequence). V lost 4 bases, J lost 9 bases, and 13 bases lay in between. The CDR3 loop spans 13 amino acids. This CDR3 reads CASSPLGLGEQFF. Written as DNA, the CDR3 is TGTGCCAGCAGCCCGTTAGGGTTGGGTGAGCAGTTCTTC.

The V gene is TRBV6-2 or TRBV6-3, the J gene TRBJ2-3; 7 bases are a match to TRBD2. Germline CDR1 reads MNHEY; CDR2 reads SVGEGT. The CDR3 contains 11 residues. V was pared by 5 bases and J by 10 bases, with 3 bases of the junction left unmatched. CDR3 in DNA: TGTGCCAGCAGTACAAGCGGGGCGCAGTATTTT. The encoded protein is CASSTSGAQYF.

This clonotype has a handful of counts. J is TRBJ2-7 and V is TRBV28; the D gene could be TRBD1 or TRBD2 (5 bases each). The length of the CDR3 is 13 residues. The germline V gene encodes CDR1 MDHEN and CDR2 SYDVKM. The V and J ends lost 6 bases and 7 bases respectively, with 16 bases between them. In DNA, the CDR3 is TGTGCCAGCAGCCCGGGACCATTTCGTGAGCAGTACTTC. It specifies CASSPGPFREQYF.

This clonotype was seen only a few times. V usage is TRBV6-1 and J usage is TRBJ1-2; TRBD1 matches 8 bases. CDR1 and CDR2 from the germline V gene are MNHNS and SASEGT. With V trimmed by 7 bases and J by 7 bases, 2 bases remained unmatched. The CDR3 is 11 amino acids. CDR3 DNA sequence: TGTGCCAGCAAAACAGGGGGTGGCTACACCTTC. This codes for CASKTGGGYTF.

In its sample, this clonotype was seen many times. This chain connects TRBV12-3 or TRBV12-4 to TRBJ2-7; 8 positions match TRBD1. The V and J ends lost 4 bases and 1 base, in that order; junction bases with no gene match: 3. The CDR3 has 14 amino acids. CDR3 coding DNA: TGTGCCAGCAGTTACCGGACAGGGTCCTACGAGCAGTACTTC. Protein: CASSYRTGSYEQYF.

This clonotype has ten or more counts. The chain has TRBV7-6 and TRBJ1-4; D perhaps matches TRBD1 (6 bases). CDR3 size: 14 residues. Germline V gives CDR1 SGHVS, CDR2 FNYEAQ. Trimming cost V 2 bases and J 8 bases, with 12 bases left between them. In nucleotides, the CDR3 is TGTGCCAGCAGCTTACAAACAGGGCAGGAAAAACTGTTTTTT. This codes for CASSLQTGQEKLFF.

The chain is built from TRBV20-1 and TRBJ2-5, with unresolved D. The germline CDR1 and CDR2 sequences are DFQATT and SNEGSKA (reference sequence). CDR3 size: 13 residues. The V end was cut by 6 bases, the J end by 4 bases, with 15 bases between. CDR3 DNA sequence: TGCAGTGCCCTCGGGCTGGACGGAGAGACCCAGTACTTC. Translating gives CSALGLDGETQYF.